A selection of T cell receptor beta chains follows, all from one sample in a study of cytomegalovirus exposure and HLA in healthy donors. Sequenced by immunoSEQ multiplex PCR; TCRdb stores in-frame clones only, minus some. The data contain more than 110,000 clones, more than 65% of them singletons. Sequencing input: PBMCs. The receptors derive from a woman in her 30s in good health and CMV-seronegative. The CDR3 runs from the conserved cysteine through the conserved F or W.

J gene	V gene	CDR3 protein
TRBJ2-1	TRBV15	CATSRAVPTSGSYNEQFF
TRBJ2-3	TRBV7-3	CASSLTSGTSTDTQYF
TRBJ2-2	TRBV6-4	CASSDRPNTGELFF
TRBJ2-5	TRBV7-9	CASSSPTSTGGRETQYF
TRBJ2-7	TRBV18	CASSRGGITDEQYF
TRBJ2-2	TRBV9	CASSVRGQHANTGELFF
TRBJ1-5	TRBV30	CAWRGGSSNQPQHF
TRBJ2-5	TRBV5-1	CASSLDLPETQYF
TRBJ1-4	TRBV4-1	CASSQEGGTGGEKLFF
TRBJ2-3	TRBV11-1	CASSNRPLRTDTQYF
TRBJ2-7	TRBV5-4	CASSLEQGANEQYF
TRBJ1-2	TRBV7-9	CASSLAGDGRGYTF
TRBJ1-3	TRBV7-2	CASRPGQGGRNTIYF
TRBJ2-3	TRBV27	CASSLQGTTDTQYF
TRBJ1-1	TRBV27	CASTTPTAREAFF
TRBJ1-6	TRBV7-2	CASSPGQDNSPLHF
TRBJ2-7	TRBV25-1	CASSLRVAGDNDEQYF
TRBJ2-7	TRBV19	CASSNLAGVGYEQYF
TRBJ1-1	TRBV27	CASSFNRGTEAFF
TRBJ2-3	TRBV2	CASSGRGGGTDTQYF
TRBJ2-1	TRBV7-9	CASSPMPGTGTFYNEQFF
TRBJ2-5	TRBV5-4	CASSLWSGGGTQYF
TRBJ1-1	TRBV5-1	CASSLSFQGSEAFF
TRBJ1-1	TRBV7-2	CASSYSTGRTEAFF
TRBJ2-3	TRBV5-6	CASSIGGEHTQYF
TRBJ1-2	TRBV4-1	CASSRGTANYGYTF
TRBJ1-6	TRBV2	CASTASGGRSSPLHF
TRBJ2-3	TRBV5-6	CASSLLRGGGTDTQYF
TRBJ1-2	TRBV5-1	CASSFLQANYGYTF
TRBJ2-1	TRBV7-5	CARSPGQGVNNEQFF
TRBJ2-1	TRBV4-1	CASSQEGLGRQGAAEEQFF
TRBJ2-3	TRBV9	CASSVGLAGGLGTDTQYF
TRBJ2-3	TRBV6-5	CASSMGEGDTQYF
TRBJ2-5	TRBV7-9	CASSLSLAGAYETQYF
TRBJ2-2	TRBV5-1	CASSDSGEVVTGELFF
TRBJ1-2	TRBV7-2	CASSRPRGQGGSGYTF
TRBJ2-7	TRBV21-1	CASIPGGTSGHTGEQYF
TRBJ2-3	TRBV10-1	CASNPGLAGDRDTQYF
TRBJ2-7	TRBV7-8	CASSLASTGSHEQYF
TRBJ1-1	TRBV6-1	CASSEGAAWNTEAFF
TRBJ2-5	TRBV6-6	CASESGGAGETQYF
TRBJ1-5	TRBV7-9	CASSIQGAADQPQHF
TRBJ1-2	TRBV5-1	CASSPGTECRYTF
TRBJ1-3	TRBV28	CASTEYRGESGNTIYF
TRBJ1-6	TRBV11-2	CASSFRGRGSPLHF
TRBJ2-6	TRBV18	CASSPESSGANVLTF
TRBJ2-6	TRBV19	CASSTGPRGGRSGANVLTF
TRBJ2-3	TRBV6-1	CASIHSGSTDTQYF
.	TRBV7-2	CASSLDRNTYEQYF
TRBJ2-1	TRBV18	CASSPRQPALDNEQFF
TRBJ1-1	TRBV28	CASSFPGTGNTEAFF
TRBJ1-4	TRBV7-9	CSSSLAFGYNEKLFF
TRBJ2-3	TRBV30	CAWTSSADTQYF
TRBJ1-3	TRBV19	CATSWDRGPGNTIYF
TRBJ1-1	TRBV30	CAWKKGRGTEAFF
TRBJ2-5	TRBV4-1	CASSRDSVKETQYF
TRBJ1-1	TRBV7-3	CASSLKGTANTEAFF
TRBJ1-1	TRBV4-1	CASSQDWGGRAEAFF